The 9 T cell receptor beta chains reported below all come from one sample, sequenced in a study of blood T cell repertoires in COVID-19. This table comes from immunoSEQ multiplex PCR, and its TCRdb copy is limited to in-frame clones, with some not included. The table records roughly 260,000 clones, about 89% of them present only once. The sample consisted of peripheral blood. These receptors originate from a woman in her forties or fifties with acute or convalescent COVID-19.

The chain combines TRBV7-3 with TRBJ2-2; 10 nucleotides agree with TRBD2. The CDR3 is made up of 15 amino acids. The germline V gene has CDR1 SGHTA and CDR2 FQGTGA. The ends lost 6 bases at V and 5 bases at J; junction bases unmatched: 6. DNA of the CDR3: TGTGCCAGCAGTAATAGCGGGAGGAAAACCGGGGAGCTGTTTTTT. Amino acids: CASSNSGRKTGELFF.

This clone was seen more than once but under ten times. This chain uses TRBV11-2 with TRBJ2-3; TRBD2 matches 7 bases. Germline trimming cut 2 bases from V and 2 bases from J; bases unmatched to any gene: 7. CDR3 size: 16 residues. CDR1 is SGHAT, CDR2 FQNNGV, per germline. This chain's CDR3 is CASSLTGGLNTDTQYF. The CDR3 bases are TGTGCCAGCAGCTTAACGGGGGGACTTAACACAGATACGCAGTATTTT.

The chain has TRBV29-1 and TRBJ1-1, with D maybe TRBD1 (5 bases). The ends were cut back, 6 bases at V and 4 bases at J, with 12 bases in the middle. The germline V gene encodes CDR1 SQVTM and CDR2 ANQGSEA. The CDR3 has 12 amino acids. The CDR3 loop is CSVDTGGTEAFF. In DNA form, the CDR3 reads TGCAGCGTGGACACGGGAGGCACTGAAGCTTTCTTT.

J is TRBJ2-7 and V is TRBV28; a possible D gene is TRBD2 (5 bases). CDR3 size: 14 residues. V gave up 4 bases and J gave up 3 bases, with 13 bases separating them. Germline values: CDR1 MDHEN, CDR2 SYDVKM. Here the CDR3 DNA reads TGTGCCAGCAGTTCGCCCAGCGGTCACTACGAGCAGTACTTC. Protein: CASSSPSGHYEQYF.

The rearrangement links TRBV27 to TRBJ1-2, with 7 positions matching TRBD1. Germline trimming cut 4 bases from V and 6 bases from J; bases unmatched to any gene: 2. CDR3 size: 12 residues. The germline V gene encodes CDR1 MNHEY and CDR2 SMNVEV (reference sequence). The DNA for the CDR3 is TGTGCCAGCAGTTCCCAGGGGGATGGCTACACCTTC. Translated: CASSSQGDGYTF.

This chain links TRBV28 with TRBJ2-7; 11 bases are shared with TRBD2. The CDR3 has 15 residues. Germline CDR1 and CDR2: MDHEN and SYDVKM. V shed 5 bases, J shed 3 bases, and the junction held 6 bases outside the gene matches. The CDR3 coding sequence is TGTGCCAGCAGTACTAGCGGGAGTTCCGTCTACGAGCAGTACTTC. It yields the protein CASSTSGSSVYEQYF.

The rearrangement links TRBV20-1 to TRBJ1-1; no clear D. V dropped 3 bases and J dropped 1 base, with 12 bases sitting between them. CDR1 DFQATT and CDR2 SNEGSKA come from the germline V gene (reference sequence). The length of the CDR3 is 14 residues. The CDR3 is CSASRWPTNTEAFF. CDR3 DNA: TGCAGTGCTAGTCGTTGGCCCACGAACACTGAAGCTTTCTTT.

The table lists this clone with a count of one. The chain is built from TRBV28 and TRBJ1-1; TRBD1 might be the D (5 bases). V was pared by 6 bases and J by 6 bases, with 14 bases between. Looked up from germline, CDR1 is MDHEN and CDR2 is SYDVKM. The CDR3 length is 13 residues. CDR3 residues: CASSLGGGAEAFF. Written as DNA, the CDR3 is TGTGCCAGCAGCTTGGGGGGAGGGGCTGAAGCTTTCTTT.

This chain links TRBV18 with TRBJ2-1; TRBD1 is a possible D gene (6 bases). The V end lost 6 bases, the J end lost 8 bases, and 14 bases lay between the germline ends. This CDR3 has 13 amino acids. From germline, CDR1 is KGHSH and CDR2 LQKENI. The CDR3 region has the DNA TGTGCCAGCTCCATAAACAGGGATCATGAGCAGTTCTTC. Translation gives CASSINRDHEQFF.